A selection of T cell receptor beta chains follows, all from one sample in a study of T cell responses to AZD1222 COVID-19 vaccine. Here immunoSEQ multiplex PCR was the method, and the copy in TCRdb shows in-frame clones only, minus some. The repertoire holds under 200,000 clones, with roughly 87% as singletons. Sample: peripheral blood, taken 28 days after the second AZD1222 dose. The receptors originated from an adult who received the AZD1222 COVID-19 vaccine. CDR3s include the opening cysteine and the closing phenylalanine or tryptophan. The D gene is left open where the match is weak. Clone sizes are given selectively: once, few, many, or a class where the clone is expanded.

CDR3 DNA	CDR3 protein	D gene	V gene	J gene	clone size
TGTGCCAGTAGTATTCGGCAGGGCTACGAGCAGTACTTC	CASSIRQGYEQYF	NA	TRBV19	TRBJ2-7	NA
TGTGCCAGCAAACCGGCGTCTGGGGGCTACACCTTC	CASKPASGGYTF	NA	TRBV21-1	TRBJ1-2	NA
TGTGCCAGCAGCTGGCGTTCTCCGAACAGGGGGGGAAACACCATATATTTT	CASSWRSPNRGGNTIYF	TRBD1	TRBV5-6	TRBJ1-3	NA
TGTGCCAGCAGCGACCGGGACAGTCCCTACGAGCAGTACTTC	CASSDRDSPYEQYF	TRBD1	TRBV7-9	TRBJ2-7	NA
TGTGCCAGCGGCATCTTGGCTGGGGCCAACGTCCTGACTTTC	CASGILAGANVLTF	NA	TRBV6-5	TRBJ2-6	NA
TGTGCCAGCAGCCAGGGGACGGTCCCAACCGCTTTCTTT	CASSQGTVPTAFF	NA	TRBV6-5	TRBJ1-1	few
TGTGCCAGCAGCCACCGGACAGGGGAAGGGGACGGGGAGCTGTTTTTT	CASSHRTGEGDGELFF	TRBD1	TRBV7-6	TRBJ2-2	NA
TGTGCCAGCTCACCACCACGGGGATTGAGGGATCCTGAGGAAAAACTGTTTTTT	CASSPPRGLRDPEEKLFF	NA	TRBV18	TRBJ1-4	NA
TGTGCCAGCAGCCCGCGGACAGGGAGGAGCACCGGGGAGCTGTTTTTT	CASSPRTGRSTGELFF	TRBD1	TRBV7-2	TRBJ2-2	NA
TGTGCCAGAAGCTTAGCGGGACAGGGTCCTTGGGTGAACACTGAAGCTTTCTTT	CARSLAGQGPWVNTEAFF	NA	TRBV7-5	TRBJ1-1	NA
TGTGCCACCTGGACTAGCGGGGGTCTCTACGAGCAGTACTTC	CATWTSGGLYEQYF	TRBD2	TRBV6-5	TRBJ2-7	NA
TGTGCCAGCAGCGGGGTCAGGGAAGGCTACACCTTC	CASSGVREGYTF	NA	TRBV25-1	TRBJ1-2	NA
TGTGCCAGCAGTGATGTTGCGGCAGGGAATGGCTACACCTTC	CASSDVAAGNGYTF	NA	TRBV6-1	TRBJ1-2	NA
TGTGCCAGCAGTGAGAGGGGGCTAAAATCCTACGAGCAGTACTTC	CASSERGLKSYEQYF	TRBD1	TRBV2	TRBJ2-7	NA
TGCGCCAGCAGCCAGACAGGTCAAAACACTGAAGCTTTCTTT	CASSQTGQNTEAFF	NA	TRBV4-1	TRBJ1-1	NA
TGTGCCAGTCACCCGGGACAGGGAAAAAATGAGCAGTTCTTC	CASHPGQGKNEQFF	TRBD1	TRBV19	TRBJ2-1	NA
TGTGCCAGCGAGGCAGGGGGCATATACGAGCAGTACTTC	CASEAGGIYEQYF	TRBD1	TRBV6-5	TRBJ2-7	NA
TGTGCCAGCAGCGTAGCCATGGGGACGCGGGGCTACACCTTC	CASSVAMGTRGYTF	NA	TRBV9	TRBJ1-2	NA
TGTGCCGGGAAAAACAGGGGGCCGGGAGATACGCAGTATTTT	CAGKNRGPGDTQYF	TRBD1	TRBV30	TRBJ2-3	NA
TGTGCCAGCACCTCCGGGACAGGCGTTTCCTACGAGCAGTACTTC	CASTSGTGVSYEQYF	TRBD1	TRBV27	TRBJ2-7	NA
TGTGCCACCACCCCGGGACAGGGCTTGGGCGAGCAGTACTTC	CATTPGQGLGEQYF	TRBD1	TRBV15	TRBJ2-7	NA
TGTGCCACCAGCAGGCCGGGGGTACGGGGGGGGACTGAAGCTTTCTTT	CATSRPGVRGGTEAFF	NA	TRBV15	TRBJ1-1	NA
TGTGCCAGCAGCTTAGCGGTCAACCAAGAGACCCAGTACTTC	CASSLAVNQETQYF	NA	TRBV7-2	TRBJ2-5	NA
TGTGCCAGCAGCTCCCGGACAGGGACTATGTACTATGGCTACACCTTC	CASSSRTGTMYYGYTF	TRBD1	TRBV5-4	TRBJ1-2	NA
TGTGCCAGCAGCGGGACAGGGAATAATTCACCCCTCCACTTT	CASSGTGNNSPLHF	TRBD1	TRBV5-5	TRBJ1-6	NA
TGCAGCGCCCGGGGACCAGGGGTCGAGCAGTACTTC	CSARGPGVEQYF	NA	TRBV29-1	TRBJ2-7	NA
TGTGCCAGCAGCGCTGGGACAGGGGAAAGCCAGCCCCAGCATTTT	CASSAGTGESQPQHF	TRBD1	TRBV7-6	TRBJ1-5	NA
TGTGCCATTCCCCCGCCTGGAATGGAGAAAACTGAAGCTTTCTTT	CAIPPPGMEKTEAFF	NA	TRBV10-3	TRBJ1-1	NA
TGTGCCAGCAGTTACTTCCAGGACGGGTTGACCACCGGGGAGCTGTTTTTT	CASSYFQDGLTTGELFF	NA	TRBV6-2/TRBV6-3	TRBJ2-2	NA
TGTGCCACCAGCAGTAGACAGGGGACCTTCTCTGGGGCCAACGTCCTGACTTTC	CATSSRQGTFSGANVLTF	TRBD1	TRBV15	TRBJ2-6	NA
TGCGCCAGCAGCTGGGGGACAGGGGTGCAAGAGACCCAGTACTTC	CASSWGTGVQETQYF	TRBD1	TRBV5-1	TRBJ2-5	NA
TGCGCCAGCAGCCATCCGGGGGCGGGATATGAAGCTTTCTTT	CASSHPGAGYEAFF	NA	TRBV4-1	TRBJ1-1	NA
TGCAGCGTGAGGGTTGGACGGTGGGATGAGCAGTTCTTC	CSVRVGRWDEQFF	NA	TRBV29-1	TRBJ2-1	NA
TGTGCCAGCAGGCCTTCGACTAGCGGGGGCAATGAGCAGTTCTTC	CASRPSTSGGNEQFF	TRBD2	TRBV6-4	TRBJ2-1	NA
TGCGCCAGCAGCTTGGGGAGCGGGGGGTCCTTCGAGCAGTTCTTC	CASSLGSGGSFEQFF	TRBD2	TRBV5-1	TRBJ2-1	once
TGTGCCAGCAGCCGGGGTAATTGGCGCAATCAGCCCCAGCATTTT	CASSRGNWRNQPQHF	NA	TRBV6-5	TRBJ1-5	NA
TGTGCCAGCAGCTTAGCGCTTTCGGATAACACTGAAGCTTTCTTT	CASSLALSDNTEAFF	NA	TRBV7-6	TRBJ1-1	NA
TGCAGCGTTGAAGGGGCCATCTGGCGGCTAGACAATGGGCAGTTCTTC	CSVEGAIWRLDNGQFF	NA	TRBV29-1	TRBJ2-1	NA
TGTGCCAGCAGCTTAGAAGCAGGGGAGGCCACTGAAGCTTTCTTT	CASSLEAGEATEAFF	NA	TRBV11-1	TRBJ1-1	NA
TGTGCCAGCAGCATCAGAGCAGGGATCAACGAGCAGTACTTC	CASSIRAGINEQYF	NA	TRBV21-1	TRBJ2-7	NA
TGCAGCGCCCGGGAGGTGACTGAAGCTTTCTTT	CSAREVTEAFF	NA	TRBV29-1	TRBJ1-1	few
TGTGCCAGCAGCTTGATGGGATACGAGCAGTACTTC	CASSLMGYEQYF	NA	TRBV13	TRBJ2-7	NA
TGTGCCAGCAGCCGGGACACCAACTACGAGCAGTACTTC	CASSRDTNYEQYF	NA	TRBV5-6	TRBJ2-7	NA
TGTGCTAGTGGTTTGGGGGCTAGCGGAAACAATGAGCAGTTCTTC	CASGLGASGNNEQFF	TRBD2	TRBV12-5	TRBJ2-1	NA
TGTGCCAGCAGCTTTCTGGCGGGACTAATGGGCCGAGAGACCCAGTACTTC	CASSFLAGLMGRETQYF	TRBD2	TRBV5-4	TRBJ2-5	NA
TGTGCCAGCAGCCGACGGACAGGGTCCTATAATTCACCCCTCCACTTT	CASSRRTGSYNSPLHF	TRBD1	TRBV3-1/TRBV3-2	TRBJ1-6	once
TGTGCCAGCAGCCAAGAATTCGACAGAAAGTACGAGCAGTACTTC	CASSQEFDRKYEQYF	NA	TRBV3-1/TRBV3-2	TRBJ2-7	NA
TGCGCCAGCAGCACCGGACAGGGGTTCGGGGAGCTGTTTTTT	CASSTGQGFGELFF	TRBD1	TRBV5-1	TRBJ2-2	NA
TGCGCCAGCAGCTCCGGACAGGGGCGAAGAATAATCGGGTTTAGCTATGGCTACACCTTC	CASSSGQGRRIIGFSYGYTF	TRBD1	TRBV5-1	TRBJ1-2	NA